This is a list of T cell receptor beta chains from one sample in a study of cytomegalovirus exposure and HLA in healthy donors. Sequencing was performed with immunoSEQ multiplex PCR; in TCRdb, only in-frame clones are kept and a portion is missing. The sample yields fewer than 250,000 clones, over 80% seen once. Sequencing used PBMCs. Receptor source: a man between 25 and 39 years old in good health and CMV-seronegative. Both conserved end residues are part of each CDR3. D genes are given only for firm matches. The size of a clone is reported for some rows only, either as once, few or many, or as a class for expanded clones.

size: .
J: TRBJ2-5
D: TRBD1
length: 15
V: TRBV27
DNA: TGTGCCAGCAGTTCACAATACAGGGGACAAGAGACCCAGTACTTC
CDR3: CASSSQYRGQETQYF

size: .
J: TRBJ1-2
D: TRBD1
length: 15
V: TRBV9
DNA: TGTGCCAGCAGCGTAGCAAAACAGGGGTCGAGCGGCTACACCTTC
CDR3: CASSVAKQGSSGYTF

size: .
J: TRBJ2-1
D: .
length: 14
V: TRBV5-1
DNA: TGCGCCAGCAGCTCCTCCGGAGCGAGGAATGAGCAGTTCTTC
CDR3: CASSSSGARNEQFF

size: .
J: TRBJ2-1
D: TRBD2
length: 17
V: TRBV10-1
DNA: TGCGCCAGCAGTGAGATGAAGGGACTAGCAGCCTACAATGAGCAGTTCTTC
CDR3: CASSEMKGLAAYNEQFF

size: .
J: TRBJ1-5
D: .
length: 17
V: TRBV10-3
DNA: TGTGCCATCAGTGAGTCGGGTTCAGGGATCATGGGGCAGCCCCAGCATTTT
CDR3: CAISESGSGIMGQPQHF

size: few
J: TRBJ1-1
D: .
length: 13
V: TRBV30
DNA: TGTGCCGGAATGAAGGCCGGGAGCACTGAAGCTTTCTTT
CDR3: CAGMKAGSTEAFF

size: .
J: TRBJ1-1
D: TRBD1
length: 13
V: TRBV6-5
DNA: TGTGCCAGCAGACCACCGGGACAGGCTGAAGCTTTCTTT
CDR3: CASRPPGQAEAFF

size: .
J: TRBJ2-7
D: .
length: 14
V: TRBV4-3
DNA: TGCGCCAGCAGCCCGGACAGTTCCTTCGACGAGCAGTACTTC
CDR3: CASSPDSSFDEQYF

size: .
J: TRBJ1-6
D: TRBD1
length: 15
V: TRBV30
DNA: TGTGCCTGGAGTCCACGGGACAGACAAAATTCACCCCTCCACTTT
CDR3: CAWSPRDRQNSPLHF

size: .
J: TRBJ2-7
D: TRBD1
length: 16
V: TRBV7-9
DNA: TGTGCCAGCAGCTTAGGGCAGGGGGCCGCCACCTACGAGCAGTACTTC
CDR3: CASSLGQGAATYEQYF

size: .
J: TRBJ1-4
D: .
length: 15
V: TRBV5-1
DNA: TGCGCCAGCAGCTTGGGCGGGGTTGCTAATGAAAAACTGTTTTTT
CDR3: CASSLGGVANEKLFF

size: .
J: TRBJ2-7
D: .
length: 14
V: TRBV27
DNA: TGTGCCAGCAGTTTGGGCCACACCCCCTACGAGCAGTACTTC
CDR3: CASSLGHTPYEQYF

size: .
J: TRBJ2-5
D: TRBD2
length: 16
V: TRBV5-1
DNA: TGCGCCAGCAGCTTAGGACTAGCGGGGTCCCAAGAGACCCAGTACTTC
CDR3: CASSLGLAGSQETQYF

size: .
J: TRBJ2-7
D: .
length: 13
V: TRBV11-3
DNA: TGTGCCAGCAGCCCGGGGTGGCCCTACGAGCAGTACTTC
CDR3: CASSPGWPYEQYF

size: .
J: TRBJ1-1
D: .
length: 11
V: TRBV20-1
DNA: TGCAGTGCTCAGGGGAACACTGAAGCTTTCTTT
CDR3: CSAQGNTEAFF

size: .
J: TRBJ2-3
D: .
length: 15
V: TRBV7-9
DNA: TGTGCCAGCAGCCCAATTCGGGGGAACACAGATACGCAGTATTTT
CDR3: CASSPIRGNTDTQYF

size: .
J: TRBJ2-7
D: TRBD2
length: 16
V: TRBV6-5
DNA: TGTGCCAGCAGATACATGCTAGCGGGAGAATCCTACGAGCAGTACTTC
CDR3: CASRYMLAGESYEQYF

size: .
J: TRBJ2-7
D: TRBD1
length: 14
V: TRBV6-5
DNA: TGTGCCAGCAGGCGCGGGACAGGGGTTTACGAGCAGTACTTC
CDR3: CASRRGTGVYEQYF

size: .
J: TRBJ2-5
D: .
length: 11
V: TRBV6-6
DNA: TGTGCCAGCACAAACGAGGAGACCCAGTACTTC
CDR3: CASTNEETQYF

size: .
J: TRBJ1-1
D: .
length: 11
V: TRBV19
DNA: TGTGCCAGTAGTACCGGACATGAAGCTTTCTTT
CDR3: CASSTGHEAFF

size: few
J: TRBJ2-3
D: TRBD2
length: 16
V: TRBV7-2
DNA: TGTGCCAGCAGCTTAGTGGGGAGCGGGGTCTCAGATACGCAGTATTTT
CDR3: CASSLVGSGVSDTQYF

size: .
J: TRBJ1-2
D: .
length: 13
V: TRBV5-4
DNA: TGTGCCAGCAGCGTGGATTGGGGGCGCGGCTACACCTTC
CDR3: CASSVDWGRGYTF

size: few
J: TRBJ1-5
D: .
length: 14
V: TRBV19
DNA: TGTGCCAGTAGTAAACGGGACTATCGGCAGCCCCAGCATTTT
CDR3: CASSKRDYRQPQHF

size: .
J: TRBJ1-2
D: .
length: 16
V: TRBV4-3
DNA: TGCGCCAGCAGCCAAGATCGAAGCGGCGGCTTCTATGGCTACACCTTC
CDR3: CASSQDRSGGFYGYTF

size: .
J: TRBJ2-3
D: TRBD2
length: 15
V: TRBV6-4
DNA: TGTGCCAGCAGGAGGACTAGCGGGGGCACAGATACGCAGTATTTT
CDR3: CASRRTSGGTDTQYF

size: .
J: TRBJ2-5
D: TRBD2
length: 14
V: TRBV4-1
DNA: TGCGCCAGCAGTCAACGGGGGGTCCAAGAGACCCAGTACTTC
CDR3: CASSQRGVQETQYF

size: .
J: TRBJ1-1
D: .
length: 14
V: TRBV7-2
DNA: TGTGCCAGCAGCTTCCCCGGGGGGCGCACTGAAGCTTTCTTT
CDR3: CASSFPGGRTEAFF

size: .
J: TRBJ2-7
D: TRBD1
length: 13
V: TRBV7-9
DNA: TGTTCCAGCAGTTGGGACAGGGCCTACGAGCAGTACTTC
CDR3: CSSSWDRAYEQYF